This TCR beta chain was profiled in a study of blood T cell repertoires in COVID-19 (dated by TCRdb to 2018 to 2020). In terms of the full investigation: Collaborator samples came from the United States, Italy and Spain and covered acute and convalescent phases of COVID-19. The material from the prospective study consisted of cDNA or gDNA derived from T cells, B-cell-depleted T cells, or PBMCs. Deeply sampled blood TCRbeta repertoires from subjects exposed to, actively infected with, or recovered from COVID-19 were included in the dataset. A freely available public database, intended as a resource for researchers studying the immune response to SARS-CoV-2, is where the repertoires were released. The samples were drawn from two sources: the first 160 participants of the ongoing ImmuneRACE study, and some 1,300 subjects contributed by 6 global collaborators. The sample metadata nearly always contained a de-identified subject ID, COVID-19 status, age in years and sex. Where HLA class I and class II types were available, the types were taken from metadata supplied by the sample provider, not from assay-based typing. Results the study describes overall, beyond this receptor: How much clinical and demographic metadata was included differed by source and by participant, and the metadata was provided uncurated.

TCRbeta CDR3 regions were amplified from genomic DNA by means of the immunoSEQ Assay, a bias-controlled multiplex PCR. The source study handled its data this way. The number of nucleated cells in each sample was estimated from the amplification of reference gene primers within the assay. Sequence reads were collapsed and filtered to measure the absolute abundance of every unique TCRbeta CDR3 rearrangement. For each sample, productive Simpson clonality was calculated as the square root of Simpson's diversity index over productive rearrangements. TCRdb re-hosts the immuneACCESS table, in-frame sequences only. Its copies lack some clones; in the studies checked, an unresolved V gene accounts for under half of them, and the cause for the rest is not known. From that table come the V and J calls and clone size; the DNA was used to work out D and trimming. The sample includes some 130,000 clones, with around nine tenths observed a single time. About an eighth of the sample rests with the top ten.

V was cut back by 1 base and J by 0 bases, leaving a gap of 11 bases between them. CDR1 and CDR2, looked up from the germline V gene, are MGHRA and YSYEKL. From the cysteine through the phenylalanine, the CDR3 covers 16 amino acids. The CDR3 DNA has 48 bases and is translated from base 1. One collaborating source in Seattle enrolled patients during active infection and followed them longitudinally through the course of disease. The collaborating institutions used their own protocols to collect whole blood in K2EDTA tubes. For TCRbeta analysis, collaborators shipped samples as frozen whole blood, isolated PBMCs, or DNA extracted from either of those sample types. On this clone: No cognate antigen has been identified for it. No much larger clonotype is one base removed from it; base qualities were not supplied.

The sequencing input was peripheral blood. The receptor comes from a woman aged 70-85 years with COVID-19, enrolled during active disease. The chain uses TRBV4-1 and TRBJ2-3, with the D segment identity uncertain. The CDR3 loop reads CASSQVGGPSTDTQYF. The sequenced DNA: TGCGCCAGCAGCCAAGTTGGCGGTCCTAGCACAGATACGCAGTATTTT.